Here is one TCR beta chain with its context. This entry belongs to a study of T cells after yellow fever vaccination. MiXCR, applied by TCRdb to the 5' RACE reads, yields one record per CDR3 protein. The repertoire includes a few hundred thousand distinct CDR3 sequences, around 4% of them detected once, and roughly a quarter sits in the top ten. The CDR3 loop spans 14 amino acids. V was trimmed by 3 bases and J by 1 base, leaving 10 bases between them. The germline V gene has CDR1 SGHRS and CDR2 YFSETQ. This TCR was recovered from a man aged 18-30 years who received the YFV17D yellow fever vaccine. The rearrangement links TRBV5-1 to TRBJ2-5, with D perhaps matching TRBD1 (6 bases). Sequencing was performed on PBMCs, taken on the day of the yellow fever booster vaccination. The CDR3 reads CASSSRQVQETQYF. The CDR3 DNA reads TGCGCCAGCAGCTCCCGACAGGTCCAAGAGACCCAGTACTTC.